The T cell receptor (beta chain) described here comes from a study of OX40 agonist ivuxolimab in advanced cancers. For the wider study: Ivuxolimab was a fully human IgG2 agonistic monoclonal antibody targeting the costimulatory receptor OX40 (CD134). In the dose-escalation cohort, more than 80% of patients were male, and the mean age was approximately 60 years with a range of about 23 to 79. Peripheral TCRbeta sequencing was intended to test whether TCR sequence diversity was altered and clonal T-cell expansion was caused by ivuxolimab. The paper describes the monotherapy dose-escalation part (N ≈ 50 patients) of the phase I trial of ivuxolimab. Partial responses occurred in three dose-escalation patients, of whom one had hepatocellular carcinoma and two had cutaneous melanoma. Of the roughly 52 patients in dose escalation, about 20 had hepatocellular carcinoma, about 15 had melanoma, 9 had renal cell carcinoma and 9 had head and neck cancer. Prior anti-PD-1, anti-PD-L1 or anti-CTLA-4 therapy was permitted, and checkpoint inhibitors had been received by 40% to 50% of dose-escalation patients. Intravenous ivuxolimab was administered to patients every 2 weeks at six dose levels: 0.01, 0.1, 0.3, 1.5, 3 and 10 mg/kg.

What the research found in general, with its limitations: The antigen specificity of the clonally expanded peripheral T cells was not determined. At doses from 0.1 to 3.0 mg/kg, clonal expansion was seen in both CD4+ and CD8+ blood T cells between baseline and week 6. In partial responders in the 0.1-3.0 mg/kg groups, normalized peripheral clonal expansion was found to be among the lowest, especially among CD8+ T cells. After ivuxolimab, more expanded clones were found on average in CD8+ T cells than in CD4+ T cells. Low levels of normalized T-cell clonal expansion were also seen in some patients who did not respond.

Germline trimming: 4 bases from V, 3 bases from J; junction bases outside gene matches: 6. There are 15 amino acids in the CDR3, from cysteine to phenylalanine inclusive. This entry keeps only the CDR3 DNA: 45 bases, framed from base 1. In the germline V gene, CDR1 corresponds to SGHTA and CDR2 to FQGNSA. Genomic DNA was extracted from sorted cells for sequencing of the TCRbeta CDR3 region. The immunoSEQ Assay was used for sequencing of TCRbeta CDR3 regions. TCRdb provides this immuneACCESS table in a form limited to in-frame rearrangements. Some clones are lacking; in checked studies, under half of them reflect an unresolved V gene, and why the rest are absent is not known. The sample data list 69,000 or so clones, and about 91% of these were observed just once. Of the sample, around 0.53% is held by the ten largest clones. Patients with a history of autoimmune disease or receiving systemic immunosuppression were excluded from the trial. Peripheral blood for TCR sequencing was collected from all dose cohorts at baseline, on cycle 4 day 1, and on cycle 7 day 1. The samples were taken from a phase I, first-in-human, multicenter, open-label dose-escalation trial of ivuxolimab. Adults with locally advanced or metastatic head and neck squamous cell, hepatocellular, melanoma or renal cell carcinoma were enrolled in the trial. Before TCR sequencing, CD4+ T cells and CD8+ T cells from peripheral blood were sorted into separate populations.

Comment on this clone: Which antigen it targets is not known. There are no base qualities to consult, and no much larger clone falls within one base.

The specimen comprised CD4+ or CD8+ T cells sorted from blood, sampled in a trial of the OX40 agonist ivuxolimab. The V and J segments used are TRBV7-2 and TRBJ2-1; 7 central nucleotides agree with TRBD2. This receptor was identified in an adult with an advanced solid tumor such as melanoma, head and neck, liver or kidney cancer. The nucleotide sequence reads TGTGCCAGCAGCTCGATGGGGGGGGGCTACAATGAGCAGTTCTTC. Its protein is CASSSMGGGYNEQFF.